Each of the 18 T cell receptor beta chains below was sequenced from the same sample in a study of Ad26.COV2.S vaccination and SARS-CoV-2 variants. Only in-frame clones appear in the TCRdb table, and some are missing; sequencing was by immunoSEQ multiplex PCR. The profile shows about 400,000 clones, about 89% of them singletons. The sample's treatment: around 19 received Ad26.COV2.S at low or high dose, single or two shots; roughly five received placebo; per-sample allocation not given. At day 63 after the first vaccine or placebo injection, samples were drawn. The sample here was peripheral blood, taken in a trial of Ad26.COV2.S vaccine versus placebo. These TCRs come from a person between 18 and 60 years old who received the Ad26.COV2.S COVID-19 vaccine or a placebo.

The CDR3 bases are TGCGCCAGCTCGGCAGGGTGGGCCGGGTGTACGCAGTATTTT. The encoded protein is CASSAGWAGCTQYF. The chain recombines TRBV23-1 with TRBJ2-3, with a tentative D call TRBD1 (5 bases). TRBV23-1 is identified as an open reading frame with a role that is uncertain. The CDR3 contains 14 residues. The V gene lost 8 bases and the J gene lost 8 bases, with 20 bases spanning the gap.

This clone has just one count. This chain connects TRBV30 to TRBJ1-4; D uncertain. Germline values: CDR1 GTSNPN, CDR2 SVGIG (reference sequence). The CDR3 sequence is 14 residues long. Trimming took 0 bases from V and 8 from J, leaving 13 bases between them. This CDR3 reads CAWSVQTQGEKLFF. As DNA, the CDR3 is TGTGCCTGGAGTGTACAGACTCAAGGGGAAAAACTGTTTTTT.

The chain is built from TRBV14 and TRBJ2-1; TRBD1 aligns across 9 bases. Trimming at V came to 0 bases and at J to 5 bases, leaving 20 bases not matched to a gene. This CDR3 contains 21 residues. CDR1 is SGHDN and CDR2 is FVKESK in the germline V gene. Here the CDR3 reads CASSQEIRDRVGLGAHNEQFF. Here the CDR3 DNA reads TGTGCCAGCAGCCAAGAAATAAGGGACAGGGTAGGACTAGGGGCCCACAATGAGCAGTTCTTC. Supplemented by reference TRBV14 and TRBJ2-1, the full variable domain reads EAGVTQFPSHSVIEKGQTVTLRCDPISGHDNLYWYRRVMGKEIKFLLHFVKESKQDESGMPNNRFLAERTGGTYSTLKVQPAELEDSGVYFCASSQEIRDRVGLGAHNEQFFGPGTRLTVL.

The rearrangement uses TRBV29-1 and TRBJ2-5; TRBD2 might be the D (6 bases). The CDR3 has 12 residues. The germline V and J ends were trimmed by 3 bases and 7 bases, with 12 bases remaining between them. Germline V gene data show CDR1 as SQVTM and CDR2 as ANQGSEA. As DNA, the CDR3 is TGCAGCGTTGAGGGCGGAGCGGGGACCCAGTACTTC. Protein product: CSVEGGAGTQYF.

The CDR3 region has the DNA TGTGCCAGCAGCTTGGAAGGGTTCACCGGGGAGCTGTTTTTT. It is translated as CASSLEGFTGELFF. The gene calls are TRBV5-5 and TRBJ2-2; D call uncertain. V was shortened by 0 bases and J by 4 bases, with 7 bases between the two germline ends. The CDR3 runs to 14 residues. Germline V CDR1 and CDR2: SGHKS, YYEKEE (reference sequence).

V and J are TRBV4-1 and TRBJ2-7, with 9 bases that match TRBD2. Looked up from germline, CDR1 is MGHRA and CDR2 is YSYEKL. The CDR3 length is 15 residues. The J segment lost 3 bases and the V segment lost 2 bases, leaving 5 bases of the junction unmatched. The CDR3 sequence: CASSQPSGRLYEQYF. The CDR3 DNA sequence: TGCGCCAGCAGCCAACCCAGCGGGAGGCTCTACGAGCAGTACTTC.

This chain links TRBV4-2 with TRBJ2-7; tentatively, D is TRBD2 (5 bases). Germline values: CDR1 LGHNA, CDR2 YNFKEQ. The CDR3 contains 14 residues. With 4 bases removed from V and 0 bases from J, the gap between germline ends came to 10 bases. This CDR3 reads CASSPERYSYEQYF. The CDR3 bases are TGTGCCAGCAGCCCGGAGCGGTACTCCTACGAGCAGTACTTC.

This rearrangement joins TRBV4-1 to TRBJ2-7; 10 positions match TRBD2. V lost 1 base, J lost 4 bases, and 10 bases stayed unmatched. The CDR3 has 17 residues. Germline loops: CDR1 MGHRA, CDR2 YSYEKL. The chain's CDR3 is CASSQAPSSGRGYEQYF. The CDR3 DNA reads as TGCGCCAGCAGCCAAGCCCCCTCTAGCGGGAGAGGGTACGAGCAGTACTTC.

V gene TRBV6-2 or TRBV6-3 combines with J gene TRBJ1-5; D is ambiguous. V was cut by 2 bases and J by 6 bases, with 17 bases left in between. The CDR3 length is 16 residues. The germline gives CDR1 MNHEY, CDR2 SVGEGT. The CDR3 protein is CASSYVLSSGIQPQHF. The CDR3, as DNA: TGTGCCAGCAGTTACGTTCTTTCGTCGGGAATTCAGCCCCAGCATTTT.

This chain links TRBV27 with TRBJ2-7; 9 positions match TRBD1. Germline V gives CDR1 MNHEY, CDR2 SMNVEV (reference sequence). The V segment lost 4 bases and the J segment 5 bases; nucleotides outside the gene matches: 9. The CDR3 extends over 15 amino acids. The DNA for the CDR3 is TGTGCCAGCAGTTCCCGGGACAGGGCGTTTAACGAGCAGTACTTC. Protein product: CASSSRDRAFNEQYF.

V usage is TRBV19 and J usage is TRBJ2-7; no clear D gene. Trimming removed 5 bases at V and 3 bases at J, with 8 bases between. The CDR3 spans 12 residues. Germline CDR1 LNHDA, CDR2 SQIVND (reference sequence). CDR3 in amino acids: CASSGPHYEQYF. The CDR3 DNA reads TGTGCCAGTAGTGGGCCCCACTACGAGCAGTACTTC.

The gene calls are TRBV5-1 and TRBJ2-1; D is uncertain. The germline V and J ends were trimmed by 5 bases and 4 bases, with 4 bases remaining between them. This CDR3 contains 11 residues. The V gene's germline CDR1 is SGHRS and CDR2 YFSETQ. CDR3 bases: TGCGCCAGCAGGGGGTACAATGAGCAGTTCTTC. It is translated as CASRGYNEQFF. The full variable domain, with the rest looked up from reference TRBV5-1 and TRBJ2-1, is KAGVTQTPRYLIKTRGQQVTLSCSPISGHRSVSWYQQTPGQGLQFLFEYFSETQRNKGNFPGRFSGRQFSNSRSEMNVSTLELGDSALYLCASRGYNEQFFGPGTRLTVL.

This clone was picked up a small number of times. The chain has TRBV7-3 and TRBJ2-1, with D uncertain. Trimming cost V 2 bases and J 10 bases, with 6 bases left between them. The germline V gene has CDR1 SGHTA and CDR2 FQGTGA. The CDR3 loop spans 11 amino acids. CDR3 in DNA: TGTGCCAGCAGCTTAGGCGCGGAGCAGTTCTTC. Amino acids: CASSLGAEQFF.

This sequence joins TRBV23-1 and TRBJ2-7, with 8 bases matching TRBD2. TRBV23-1 is sorted into the ORF group, with uncertain function. Unmatched junction bases numbered 10, after V lost 4 bases and J lost 2 bases. The CDR3 contains 16 residues. DNA of the CDR3: TGCGCCAGCAGTCGGACCGGGACTAGTGATCCCTACGAGCAGTACTTC. Residues: CASSRTGTSDPYEQYF.

The chain couples TRBV5-4 to TRBJ2-7, with 8 bases lining up with TRBD2. Germline CDR1 reads SGHNT; CDR2 reads YYREEE (reference sequence). The ends lost 4 bases at V and 2 bases at J; junction bases unmatched: 8. CDR3 size: 15 residues. The CDR3 reads CASSLGTSGTYEQYF. The CDR3 nucleotides are TGTGCCAGCAGCCTAGGTACTAGCGGAACCTACGAGCAGTACTTC.

This sequence joins TRBV27 and TRBJ2-2; TRBD2 matches at 7 bases. CDR1 is MNHEY, CDR2 SMNVEV, per germline (reference sequence). V lost 3 bases, J lost 1 base, and 2 bases stayed unmatched. The CDR3 is made up of 15 amino acids. The CDR3 DNA follows: TGTGCCAGCAGTTTGGTAGCGGGGAACACCGGGGAGCTGTTTTTT. Protein: CASSLVAGNTGELFF.

J is TRBJ1-2 and V is TRBV29-1; possible D gene TRBD1, 5 bases. V lost 1 base and J 2 bases, leaving 11 bases between the germline ends. The germline CDR1 and CDR2 sequences are SQVTM and ANQGSEA. The CDR3 is 14 residues long. The CDR3 DNA reads TGCAGCGTTGAAGCGCCGGGACGGAACTATGGCTACACCTTC. This gives the protein CSVEAPGRNYGYTF. The whole variable domain, remainder taken from reference TRBV29-1 and TRBJ1-2, is SAVISQKPSRDICQRGTSLTIQCQVDSQVTMMFWYRQQPGQSLTLIATANQGSEATYESGFVIDKFPISRPNLTFSTLTVSNMSPEDSSIYLCSVEAPGRNYGYTFGSGTRLTVV.

The V gene is TRBV30, the J gene TRBJ1-2, with a weak D call TRBD1 (5 bases). V was cut by 4 bases and J by 8 bases, with 14 bases left in between. This CDR3 is 12 amino acids long. CDR1 GTSNPN and CDR2 SVGIG come from the germline V gene (reference sequence). CDR3 nucleotide sequence: TGTGCCTGGACCCCGGACCCAGGGGGCTACACCTTC. Amino acid sequence: CAWTPDPGGYTF. The entire variable domain, with the rest obtained from reference TRBV30 and TRBJ1-2, is as follows: SQTIHQWPATLVQPVGSPLSLECTVEGTSNPNLYWYRQAAGRGLQLLFYSVGIGQISSEVPQNLSASRPQDRQFILSSKKLLLSDSGFYLCAWTPDPGGYTFGSGTRLTVV.